Below are 29 T cell receptor beta chains sequenced from a single sample in a study of blood T cell repertoires in COVID-19. Sequencing was performed with immunoSEQ multiplex PCR; in TCRdb, only in-frame clones are kept and a portion is missing. The table lists 150,000 to 200,000 clones, roughly 85% of them singletons. The sequenced sample consisted of peripheral blood. These receptors all stem from a woman aged 25 to 39 with acute or convalescent COVID-19.

The chain joins TRBV20-1 to TRBJ1-2; TRBD1 might be the D (5 bases). This CDR3 has 10 amino acids. From germline, CDR1 is DFQATT and CDR2 SNEGSKA (reference sequence). CDR3 DNA sequence: TGCAGGCCAGGGATGGATGGCTACACCTTC. This sequence encodes CRPGMDGYTF.

This clone was recorded only once. The gene calls are TRBV6-5 and TRBJ1-1; D might be TRBD1 (6 bases). The CDR3 sequence is 13 residues long. CDR1 MNHEY and CDR2 SVGAGI come from the germline V gene. V was cut by 4 bases and J by 3 bases, with 9 bases left in between. This CDR3 is CASSWGRDTEAFF. DNA of the CDR3: TGTGCCAGCAGTTGGGGGCGGGACACTGAAGCTTTCTTT.

The CDR3 loop reads CASSQIAASYEQYF. Written as DNA, the CDR3 is TGTGCCAGCAGCCAGATAGCGGCCTCCTACGAGCAGTACTTC. The chain links TRBV7-2 to TRBJ2-7, with D perhaps TRBD2 (6 bases). Germline V gives CDR1 SGHTA, CDR2 FQGNSA. The CDR3 consists of 14 residues. Trimming left V 5 bases short and J 0 bases short, with 11 bases between. Full variable domain (rest looked up from reference TRBV7-2 and TRBJ2-7): GAGVSQSPSNKVTEKGKDVELRCDPISGHTALYWYRQSLGQGLEFLIYFQGNSAPDKSGLPSDRFSAERTGGSVSTLTIQRTQQEDSAVYLCASSQIAASYEQYFGPGTRLTVT.

This chain uses TRBV30 with TRBJ1-2; no clear D gene. Trimming left V 7 bases short and J 0 bases short, with 18 bases between. This CDR3 comprises 15 residues. Per germline, CDR1 GTSNPN and CDR2 SVGIG (reference sequence). CDR3 amino acids: CASPLGVTANYGYTF. Here the CDR3 DNA reads TGTGCCTCCCCCCTCGGGGTGACGGCTAACTATGGCTACACCTTC.

The V call is TRBV5-5, the J call TRBJ1-5, with D unresolved. The CDR3 runs 13 residues. V gave up 0 bases and J gave up 6 bases, with 7 bases separating them. Germline assignment: CDR1 SGHKS and CDR2 YYEKEE (reference sequence). DNA for the CDR3: TGTGCCAGCAGCTTGGGATCCGGTCAGCCCCAGCATTTT. It yields the protein CASSLGSGQPQHF.

This clone was counted a single time. This chain connects TRBV30 to TRBJ2-1, with 7 bases that match TRBD2. CDR1 is GTSNPN and CDR2 is SVGIG in the germline V gene (reference sequence). The CDR3 contains 15 residues. J was trimmed by 10 bases and V by 3 bases; bases with no gene match: 15. CDR3 in amino acids: CAWRGMGRERGEQFF. In DNA form, the CDR3 reads TGTGCCTGGAGAGGGATGGGGCGGGAGAGAGGCGAGCAGTTCTTC.

V usage is TRBV5-1 and J usage is TRBJ2-5; 14 positions match TRBD2. This CDR3 comprises 18 residues. CDR1 and CDR2 from the germline V gene are SGHRS and YFSETQ. After removal of 4 bases from V and 5 bases from J, the junction contained 13 bases not matched to a gene. The CDR3 reads CASSLSGTSGSGWETQYF. The CDR3 nucleotides read TGCGCCAGCAGCCTCTCCGGGACTAGCGGGAGTGGGTGGGAGACCCAGTACTTC.

This chain uses TRBV3-1 (or the pseudogene TRBV3-2) with TRBJ1-1; 8 nucleotides line up with TRBD1. J gave up 0 bases and V 6 bases, and 6 bases lay outside the gene matches. Looked up from germline, CDR1 is LGHDT and CDR2 is YNNKEL (reference sequence). This CDR3 has 15 amino acids. CDR3 in DNA: TGTGCCAGCAGTTTGGCAGGGGGCCTGAACACTGAAGCTTTCTTT. Encoded protein: CASSLAGGLNTEAFF.

This chain links TRBV7-2 with TRBJ2-1; D gene uncertain. Trimming stripped 2 bases from V and 5 bases from J, with 10 bases between. In germline, CDR1 is SGHTA, CDR2 FQGNSA. The CDR3 contains 14 residues. The CDR3 reads CASSLTLRHNEQFF. In DNA, the CDR3 is TGTGCCAGCAGCTTAACTCTGCGCCACAATGAGCAGTTCTTC. The full variable domain, completed using reference TRBV7-2 and TRBJ2-1, is GAGVSQSPSNKVTEKGKDVELRCDPISGHTALYWYRQSLGQGLEFLIYFQGNSAPDKSGLPSDRFSAERTGGSVSTLTIQRTQQEDSAVYLCASSLTLRHNEQFFGPGTRLTVL.

This clone was counted once. The chain is built from TRBV5-1 and TRBJ2-3; 7 nucleotides match TRBD2. The trim removed 0 bases at V and 4 bases at J, leaving 5 bases unmatched. The germline gives CDR1 SGHRS, CDR2 YFSETQ. This CDR3 region has 15 residues. The CDR3 here is CASSLESAGADTQYF. The CDR3 DNA follows: TGCGCCAGCAGCTTGGAGTCTGCGGGGGCAGATACGCAGTATTTT.

The chain has TRBV29-1 and TRBJ1-1, with unresolved D. This CDR3 region has 12 residues. V was trimmed by 4 bases and J by 1 base, leaving 7 bases between them. Germline CDR1 SQVTM, CDR2 ANQGSEA. In nucleotides, the CDR3 is TGCAGCGTTGCTCAGTCGAACACTGAAGCTTTCTTT. It codes for CSVAQSNTEAFF.

The chain uses TRBV25-1 and TRBJ1-5; the D gene is possibly TRBD1 (6 bases). The germline V and J ends were trimmed by 11 bases and 5 bases, with 22 bases remaining between them. CDR3 length: 15 amino acids. The germline CDR1 and CDR2 sequences are MGHDK and SYGVNS. The chain's CDR3 is CALPVRLRGYQPQHF. CDR3 DNA: TGTGCCCTTCCCGTTAGGCTCAGGGGTTATCAGCCCCAGCATTTT. Using reference TRBV25-1 and TRBJ1-5 for the parts outside the CDR3, the full variable domain is EADIYQTPRYLVIGTGKKITLECSQTMGHDKMYWYQQDPGMELHLIHYSYGVNSTEKGDLSSESTVSRIRTEHFPLTLESARPSHTSQYLCALPVRLRGYQPQHFGDGTRLSIL.

The chain employs TRBV7-9 and TRBJ1-4; D is unclear. This CDR3 contains 15 residues. With 1 base removed from V and 8 bases from J, the gap between germline ends came to 14 bases. CDR1 SEHNR and CDR2 FQNEAQ come from the germline V gene (reference sequence). CDR3 DNA sequence: TGTGCCAGCAGCTTAGATGGAGGGCGGGGAGAAAAACTGTTTTTT. Its protein product is CASSLDGGRGEKLFF.

The chain combines TRBV5-1 with TRBJ1-3, with 7 nucleotides matching TRBD1. V dropped 5 bases and J dropped 0; count of bases not matched to a gene: 5. CDR3 length: 15 residues. CDR1 SGHRS and CDR2 YFSETQ come from the germline V gene. CDR3 DNA sequence: TGCGCCAGCAGGGGACAGTTGAGCTCTGGAAACACCATATATTTT. The encoded protein is CASRGQLSSGNTIYF.

This chain connects TRBV6-5 to TRBJ2-7; TRBD2 agrees at 9 bases. Germline values: CDR1 MNHEY, CDR2 SVGAGI. This CDR3 has 13 amino acids. Unmatched junction bases numbered 6, after V lost 6 bases and J lost 6 bases. The CDR3 DNA reads as TGTGCCAGCAGCGTAGCGGGAGTGGGCGAGCAGTACTTC. It encodes CASSVAGVGEQYF.

The chain joins TRBV19 to TRBJ1-2, with D tentatively TRBD1 (6 bases). CDR3 length: 14 residues. The germline V and J ends were trimmed by 6 bases and 4 bases, with 15 bases remaining between them. CDR1 is LNHDA and CDR2 is SQIVND in the germline V gene (reference sequence). The CDR3 spells CASSQGQISYGYTF. The DNA for the CDR3 is TGTGCCAGTAGCCAAGGACAGATTTCCTATGGCTACACCTTC. Drawing the rest from reference TRBV19 and TRBJ1-2, the complete variable domain is DGGITQSPKYLFRKEGQNVTLSCEQNLNHDAMYWYRQDPGQGLRLIYYSQIVNDFQKGDIAEGYSVSREKKESFPLTVTSAQKNPTAFYLCASSQGQISYGYTFGSGTRLTVV.

This clone was observed a handful of times. The rearrangement links TRBV2 to TRBJ1-1; TRBD1 might be the D (6 bases). V was pared by 6 bases and J by 7 bases, with 12 bases between. Germline values: CDR1 SNHLY, CDR2 FYNNEI. This CDR3 has 12 residues. The CDR3 DNA follows: TGTGCCAGCAGCTTCGACAGGAATGAAGCTTTCTTT. This encodes CASSFDRNEAFF.

CDR3 sequence: CASSFLPENTEAFF. In DNA form, the CDR3 reads TGTGCCAGCAGCTTCCTCCCAGAAAACACTGAAGCTTTCTTT. V is TRBV11-2 and J is TRBJ1-1; D not certain. Trimming stripped 3 bases from V and 2 bases from J, with 10 bases between. The CDR3 totals 14 residues. The germline V gene has CDR1 SGHAT and CDR2 FQNNGV.

A single count supports this clone. The genes are TRBV4-2 and TRBJ2-5; 10 bases line up with TRBD2. CDR3 length: 16 amino acids. Germline CDR1 reads LGHNA; CDR2 reads YNFKEQ. J was trimmed by 2 bases and V by 1 base; bases with no gene match: 4. The CDR3 reads CASSQGTSGEQETQYF. The CDR3 nucleotides are TGTGCCAGCAGCCAAGGGACTAGCGGTGAACAAGAGACCCAGTACTTC.

The V and J genes are TRBV5-4 and TRBJ2-3; D possibly corresponds to TRBD1 (5 bases). CDR3 size: 16 residues. V was trimmed by 0 bases and J by 6 bases, leaving 17 bases between them. CDR1 is SGHNT and CDR2 is YYREEE in the germline V gene (reference sequence). The CDR3 nucleotides read TGTGCCAGCAGCTTGGCCTCAGGGAAGGTGGGCGATACGCAGTATTTT. Its protein product is CASSLASGKVGDTQYF.

This clone was seen only once. The chain uses TRBV2 and TRBJ1-1, with D possibly matching TRBD1 (5 bases). Germline values: CDR1 SNHLY, CDR2 FYNNEI. Between the trimmed V and J ends, which lost 11 bases and 2 bases, there was a span of 9 bases. The length of the CDR3 is 11 residues. The chain's CDR3 is CAGRTNTEAFF. DNA of the CDR3: TGTGCCGGGAGGACAAACACTGAAGCTTTCTTT.

The V gene is TRBV3-1 (or the pseudogene TRBV3-2), the J gene TRBJ2-7; 13 bases are shared with TRBD2. Germline V gives CDR1 LGHDT, CDR2 YNNKEL (reference sequence). Trimming took 4 bases from V and 6 from J; bases not matched to a gene: 21. The CDR3 sequence is 20 residues long. The CDR3 DNA follows: TGTGCCAGCAGCCCTTCCTCAATCGGACTAGCGGGAGTAATTCCCTCCGAGCAGTACTTC. This translates into CASSPSSIGLAGVIPSEQYF.

The chain carries TRBV5-1 and TRBJ2-5, with D possibly being TRBD2 (5 bases). This CDR3 is built from 12 residues. The germline V gene has CDR1 SGHRS and CDR2 YFSETQ. The V gene lost 6 bases and the J gene lost 4 bases, with 10 bases spanning the gap. In DNA, the CDR3 is TGCGCCAGCATGGAAGGACTAGAGACCCAGTACTTC. It translates to CASMEGLETQYF.

The rearrangement links TRBV2 to TRBJ1-1; a possible D gene is TRBD1 (5 bases). From germline, CDR1 is SNHLY and CDR2 FYNNEI. The CDR3 length is 13 residues. V was trimmed by 10 bases and J by 1 base, leaving 13 bases between them. This chain's CDR3 is CATNAQGNTEAFF. The CDR3 DNA reads TGTGCCACCAACGCGCAGGGGAACACTGAAGCTTTCTTT. The variable domain in full, completed from reference TRBV2 and TRBJ1-1, reads EPEVTQTPSHQVTQMGQEVILRCVPISNHLYFYWYRQILGQKVEFLVSFYNNEISEKSEIFDDQFSVERPDGSNFTLKIRSTKLEDSAMYFCATNAQGNTEAFFGQGTRLTVV.

This clone was detected a few times. The CDR3 sequence is CASSRQGQWGYEQYF. The CDR3 DNA sequence: TGTGCCAGCAGCCGCCAGGGACAGTGGGGCTACGAGCAGTACTTC. The chain is built from TRBV9 and TRBJ2-7; the match to TRBD1 covers 7 bases. In germline, CDR1 is SGDLS, CDR2 YYNGEE. This CDR3 is 15 amino acids long. J lost 3 bases, V lost 4 bases, and 10 bases had no gene match.

The chain has TRBV7-9 and TRBJ1-2, with 8 bases matching TRBD1. The CDR3 is 15 residues long. Germline V lookup: CDR1 SEHNR, CDR2 FQNEAQ (reference sequence). Trimming removed 5 bases from V and 0 bases from J; junction bases left unmatched: 5. The CDR3 spells CASSPDRGSNYGYTF. CDR3 sequence (DNA): TGTGCCAGCAGCCCAGACAGGGGATCTAACTATGGCTACACCTTC.

This chain connects TRBV30 to TRBJ1-3, with D possibly being TRBD1 (6 bases). V was cut by 3 bases and J by 1 base, with 10 bases left in between. This CDR3 spans 14 amino acids. Germline loops: CDR1 GTSNPN, CDR2 SVGIG (reference sequence). The CDR3 nucleotides are TGTGCCTGGAGGACAGACAGGTCTGGAAACACCATATATTTT. Protein: CAWRTDRSGNTIYF.

In this sample, this clone turned up a few times. The CDR3 DNA follows: TGTGCCAGCAGCTTGGACAGCTCTGGAAACACCATATATTTT. This gives the protein CASSLDSSGNTIYF. The V gene is TRBV5-4, the J gene TRBJ1-3, with D hard to call. Germline-derived CDR1 and CDR2 are SGHNT and YYREEE (reference sequence). V was pared by 0 bases and J by 0 bases, with 4 bases between. The CDR3 is 14 residues long. Full variable domain (remainder filled in from reference TRBV5-4 and TRBJ1-3): ETGVTQSPTHLIKTRGQQVTLRCSSQSGHNTVSWYQQALGQGPQFIFQYYREEENGRGNFPPRFSGLQFPNYSSELNVNALELDDSALYLCASSLDSSGNTIYFGEGSWLTVV.

The CDR3 DNA is TGTGCCAGCGAGGGAGAAGGTAATACGCAGTATTTT. As protein: CASEGEGNTQYF. The rearrangement links TRBV6-5 to TRBJ2-3, with D possibly being TRBD2 (5 bases). The CDR3 is made up of 12 amino acids. The germline CDR1 and CDR2 sequences are MNHEY and SVGAGI. V lost 8 bases and J 7 bases, leaving 13 bases between the germline ends.